These T cell receptor beta chains were read from a single sample in a study of memory CD4+ T cells and cytomegalovirus serostatus. Using immunoSEQ multiplex PCR, the repertoire was profiled, and TCRdb retains in-frame clones only, with some absent. The profile covers just under 95,000 clones, with 80% appearing a single time and less than 4% taken by the ten largest. Sequenced input: memory CD4+ T cells from blood. The receptors shown here come from an adult in good health and CMV-seropositive. The CDR3 runs from the conserved cysteine through the conserved F or W. D genes are given only for firm matches. Clone size is shown for a subset of rows, as once, few, many or a class of expanded clone.

cdr3_nt cdr3_aa v_call d_call j_call clone_size
TGTGCCAGCAGTGAACTGGCAGGTGCGAACACTGAAGCTTTCTTT CASSELAGANTEAFF TRBV6-1 NA TRBJ1-1 NA
TGTGCCAGCAGCTTATCCAGGGGCTACGAGCAGTACTTC CASSLSRGYEQYF TRBV7-9 NA TRBJ2-7 NA
TGTGCCAGCAGTGCCCTCTCCGGGACTAACCCCTACAATGAGCAGTTCTTC CASSALSGTNPYNEQFF TRBV6-1 TRBD2 TRBJ2-1 NA
TGTGCCAGCAGCTCTGGGGTCTCTGGAAACACCATATATTTT CASSSGVSGNTIYF TRBV7-8 NA TRBJ1-3 NA
TGTGCCATCAGTGAGTCCCTTGTGGGCCCAAGCTCCTACGAGCAGTACTTC CAISESLVGPSSYEQYF TRBV10-3 NA TRBJ2-7 NA
TGCGCCAGCAGCTTGAGACTAGCGGGACCCCACGGGTCCAATGAGCAGTTCTTC CASSLRLAGPHGSNEQFF TRBV5-1 TRBD2 TRBJ2-1 NA
TGTGCCAGTAGAGACTCAGGGGGCAGTTCTTACGAGCAGTACTTC CASRDSGGSSYEQYF TRBV19 TRBD1 TRBJ2-7 NA
TGCAGCGTTGAGAGGGACGGGGACGAGCAGTACTTC CSVERDGDEQYF TRBV29-1 NA TRBJ2-7 NA
TGTGCCAGCTCACAAGGAGAACAAGAGACCCAGTACTTC CASSQGEQETQYF TRBV18 NA TRBJ2-5 NA
TGTGCCAGCAGCTTTAATCAGCCCCAGCATTTT CASSFNQPQHF TRBV9 NA TRBJ1-5 NA
TGTGCCAGCAGGACGGGGGCGGGAGGGGCCGGGGAGCTGTTTTTT CASRTGAGGAGELFF TRBV2 TRBD2 TRBJ2-2 NA
TGTGCCAGTAGCGACAAGCAACGGACCTACGAGCAGTACTTC CASSDKQRTYEQYF TRBV19 NA TRBJ2-7 NA
TGTGCCAGCAGTAAAGGGGTGCAGTTCTTC CASSKGVQFF TRBV2 NA TRBJ2-1 NA
TGTGCCAGCAGTTTAGGGGGACAGATCCAAGAGACCCAGTACTTC CASSLGGQIQETQYF TRBV28 TRBD1 TRBJ2-5 NA
TGCGCCAGCAGCTTGCAAGGGACCCGCTCTGGAAACACCATATATTTT CASSLQGTRSGNTIYF TRBV5-1 NA TRBJ1-3 NA
TGTGCCAGCAGTGAAAGGGCGCGGGGCGAGCAGTACTTC CASSERARGEQYF TRBV25-1 NA TRBJ2-7 NA
TGCGCCAGCGGATCGGACAGGGGGAAAGATACGCAGTATTTT CASGSDRGKDTQYF TRBV5-1 TRBD1 TRBJ2-3 NA
TGTGCCAGCAGCTTAGCTTTATCGGACAGCTATGGCTACACCTTC CASSLALSDSYGYTF TRBV7-9 NA TRBJ1-2 NA
TGTGCCACCAGCAGATTATCACTAGCGGGAGAGGGGTACCAAGAGACCCAGTACTTC CATSRLSLAGEGYQETQYF TRBV15 TRBD2 TRBJ2-5 NA
TGTGCCAGCAGTGACGATAGCGGGAGCATCTCAGATACGCAGTATTTT CASSDDSGSISDTQYF TRBV2 TRBD2 TRBJ2-3 NA
TGTGCCAGCAGCTTAACAGGGGGCGTCCCCAATCAGCCCCAGCATTTT CASSLTGGVPNQPQHF TRBV5-5 TRBD1 TRBJ1-5 once
TGTGCCATCAGTGTCGGAGGGACCGGGGAGCTGTTTTTT CAISVGGTGELFF TRBV10-3 NA TRBJ2-2 NA
TGCGCCAGCAGCTTGAACCTAGCGGGAGGCCCAAACACCGGGGAGCTGTTTTTT CASSLNLAGGPNTGELFF TRBV5-1 TRBD2 TRBJ2-2 NA